Sequencing of this TCR beta chain was carried out in a study of siplizumab effects on memory and regulatory T cells (dated by TCRdb to about 2019). About the full investigation: The effect of the anti-CD2 antibody siplizumab on alloreactive T-cell subsets was examined in allogeneic mixed lymphocyte reactions constructed from human PBMCs.

To prepare the library, the immunoSEQ multiplex PCR assay was applied. The deep sequencing platform assayed around 95,000 TCR templates per sample. Genomic DNA extracted from sorted T cells was used for TCRbeta CDR3 sequencing. As for the original processing: The R programming language was used for clonal analysis of the TCRbeta CDR3 data. Unstimulated samples were compared with post-reaction CFSE-low samples to define alloreactive CD4+ and CD8+ clones. Regulatory or non-regulatory origin was assigned to alloreactive CD4+ clones by matching of sequences to sorted unstimulated Treg and non-Treg repertoires. As stored in TCRdb, this immuneACCESS dataset retains in-frame rearrangements with V and J assigned. A fraction of the clones does not appear; measured against another copy, unresolved V genes explain less than half of the discrepancy, and the remainder lacks a known reason. That table furnishes V, J and clone size, whereas the DNA furnished D and trimming. The sample table records 100,000 or so clones; around 94% of these occur just once. The top ten clones comprise over 0.55% of the sample.

Sorted unstimulated T cells and proliferating T cells recovered from mixed lymphocyte reactions were subjected to TCRbeta CDR3 sequencing. Fresh whole blood from 9 to 11 HLA-typed healthy donors was used to isolate PBMCs. Unstimulated CD4+ regulatory T cells were FACS-sorted to map the origin of alloreactive clones. Points the paper makes about the study in general: Roughly 80-97% of proliferating CD4+ or CD8+ clones could not be assigned a naive or memory phenotype. Whether proliferating Tregs from siplizumab cultures actually had suppressive function was not functionally confirmed. In reactions with siplizumab, an average of around 70% of mappable alloreactive CD4+ clones were Treg-derived, compared with 26.9% in control reactions. Siplizumab significantly lowered the cumulative frequency of alloreactive sequences that could be traced to unstimulated CD4+ memory T cells. Unstimulated naive T cells appeared more diverse than memory T cells, and naive cells seemed to contribute substantially to the alloresponse. Because sequences at frequencies below about 10^-5 were poorly captured, only a minor fraction of alloreactive clones could be mapped back to unstimulated subsets.

Note on this clone: No cognate antigen has been identified for it. Per-nucleotide qualities are absent, and no much larger clonotype sits a single base away.

The receptor was derived from a human donor in good health. The sequenced material came from Tregs sorted from blood.

The CDR3 sequence is CASSEGYSNQPQHF. At the DNA level, the sequence is TGTGCCAGCAGTGAGGGGTATAGCAATCAGCCCCAGCATTTT. Rearrangement joined TRBV6-5 to TRBJ1-5, with TRBD1 as a weak D call on 5 bases. The CDR3 numbers 14 residues from cysteine through phenylalanine. CDR3 DNA is the only sequence kept; it has 42 bases, read in frame from the first base. CDR1 and CDR2 (MNHEY, SVGAGI) derive from the germline V gene. Relative to germline, V is 5 bases shorter and J is 0 bases shorter, with 8 bases between their ends.